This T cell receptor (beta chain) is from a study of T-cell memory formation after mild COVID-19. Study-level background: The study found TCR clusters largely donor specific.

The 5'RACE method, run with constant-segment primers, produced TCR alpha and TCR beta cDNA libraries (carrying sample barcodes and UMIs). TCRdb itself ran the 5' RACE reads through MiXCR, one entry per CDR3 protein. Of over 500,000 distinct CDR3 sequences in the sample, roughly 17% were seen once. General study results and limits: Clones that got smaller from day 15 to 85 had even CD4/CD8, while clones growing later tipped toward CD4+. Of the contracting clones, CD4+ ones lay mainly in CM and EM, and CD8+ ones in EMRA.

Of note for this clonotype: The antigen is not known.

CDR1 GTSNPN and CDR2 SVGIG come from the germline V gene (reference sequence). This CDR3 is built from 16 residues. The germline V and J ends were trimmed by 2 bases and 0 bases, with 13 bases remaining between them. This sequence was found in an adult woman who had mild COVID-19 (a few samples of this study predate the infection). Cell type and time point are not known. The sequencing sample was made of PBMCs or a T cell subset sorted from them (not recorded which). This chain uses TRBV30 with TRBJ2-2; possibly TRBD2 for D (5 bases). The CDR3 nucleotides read TGTGCCTGGAGTCGGGAACTGGCTGCGAACACCGGGGAGCTGTTTTTT. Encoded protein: CAWSRELAANTGELFF.